The 2 T cell receptor beta chains reported below all come from one sample, sequenced in a study of T cell changes during pregnancy in multiple sclerosis. Assay used: immunoSEQ multiplex PCR; TCRdb lists only in-frame clones, some missing. The sample carries tens of thousands of clones, approximately 90% recorded once. The specimen was CD8+ T cells from peripheral blood mononuclear cells, collected in the second trimester of pregnancy. Receptors originate from a female donor with multiple sclerosis, enrolled in a pregnancy study.

The chain has TRBV7-8 and TRBJ2-6, with D perhaps TRBD1 (6 bases). Trimming removed 5 bases at V and 6 bases at J, with 17 bases between. CDR1 is SGHVS and CDR2 is FQNEAQ in the germline V gene. CDR3 size: 16 residues. CDR3: CASSGTGRFEANVLTF. In DNA form, the CDR3 reads TGTGCCAGCAGCGGTACAGGGCGATTTGAGGCCAACGTCCTGACTTTC.

This chain uses TRBV29-1 with TRBJ1-2, with 7 bases identical to TRBD1. There are 10 residues in the CDR3. In germline, CDR1 is SQVTM, CDR2 ANQGSEA. Trimming cost V 7 bases and J 6 bases; bases outside gene matches: 2. CDR3 sequence reads: CSGTGDGYTF. Here the CDR3 DNA reads TGCAGCGGGACAGGTGATGGCTACACCTTC.